The rows below give T cell receptor beta chains drawn from one sample of a study of blood T cell repertoires in COVID-19. The repertoire was sequenced with immunoSEQ multiplex PCR; TCRdb's copy has only in-frame clones and lacks some. The top ten hold approximately 4.1% of the sample, which has roughly 150,000 clones, approximately 78% seen once. Sequencing was done on a sample of peripheral blood. The receptors were gathered from a woman older than 75 with acute or convalescent COVID-19. Each CDR3 is given with its conserved first and last residue. The order of the fields is V gene, J gene, clone size, D gene, CDR3 protein, CDR3 DNA. The D gene is left open where the match is weak. Part of the rows lack a size; the others show once, few, many or a class for expanded clones.

TRBV13	TRBJ1-1	.	.	CASSPQGLKGMNTEAFF	TGTGCCAGCAGCCCACAGGGATTAAAAGGCATGAACACTGAAGCTTTCTTT
TRBV6-5	TRBJ1-5	.	TRBD1	CASSPRTGNQPQHF	TGTGCCAGCAGTCCCCGGACAGGGAATCAGCCCCAGCATTTT
TRBV28	TRBJ2-1	.	.	CASSNTGTLYEQFF	TGTGCCAGCAGCAATACCGGGACATTGTATGAGCAGTTCTTC
TRBV18	TRBJ1-1	.	TRBD1	CASSRKTGETTEAFF	TGTGCCAGCTCACGAAAGACAGGGGAGACGACTGAAGCTTTCTTT
TRBV2	TRBJ2-7	.	TRBD1	CASSMGGTGVDEQYF	TGTGCCAGCAGCATGGGGGGGACAGGGGTCGACGAGCAGTACTTC
TRBV7-6	TRBJ2-7	.	.	CASSLAYQTGTWASSSYEQYF	TGTGCCAGCAGCTTAGCGTATCAGACAGGTACCTGGGCCTCGAGCTCCTACGAGCAGTACTTC
TRBV2	TRBJ1-2	.	.	CASSSTWVRGYTF	TGTGCCAGCAGCTCGACATGGGTTCGGGGCTACACCTTC
TRBV2	TRBJ1-2	.	TRBD1	CASSEAQARGLTF	TGTGCCAGCAGTGAAGCGCAGGCCAGGGGGTTAACCTTC
TRBV5-5	TRBJ2-6	.	.	CASSLGVGVSGANVLTF	TGTGCCAGCAGCTTGGGGGTGGGAGTCTCTGGGGCCAACGTCCTGACTTTC
TRBV27	TRBJ2-7	.	TRBD1	CASRKRGTGYEQYF	TGTGCCAGCAGGAAACGCGGGACAGGGTACGAGCAGTACTTC
TRBV30	TRBJ2-3	.	.	CAWIRYTDTQYF	TGTGCCTGGATTCGCTACACAGATACGCAGTATTTT
TRBV24-1	TRBJ1-5	.	TRBD1	CATSSQGWQPQHF	TGTGCCACCAGCTCACAGGGGTGGCAGCCCCAGCATTTT
TRBV28	TRBJ2-7	.	TRBD1	CASSPQGVYRSYEQYF	TGTGCCAGCAGTCCCCAGGGGGTCTACCGTTCCTACGAGCAGTACTTC
TRBV3-1/TRBV3-2	TRBJ1-2	few	TRBD1	CASSPGTAYGGYTF	TGTGCCAGCAGCCCCGGGACAGCCTATGGTGGCTACACCTTC
TRBV27	TRBJ1-6	once	TRBD1	CASSLRGDRISYNSPLHF	TGTGCCAGCAGTTTACGGGGGGACAGGATCTCCTATAATTCACCCCTCCACTTT
TRBV7-9	TRBJ2-7	.	TRBD2	CASSLARLAGEGNEQYF	TGTGCCAGCAGCTTAGCGCGGCTAGCGGGAGAAGGAAACGAGCAGTACTTC
TRBV28	TRBJ1-2	.	.	CASSSGLTNYGYTF	TGTGCCAGCAGTTCCGGGTTAACCAACTATGGCTACACCTTC
TRBV5-4	TRBJ1-1	once	.	CASSFQGLNTEAFF	TGTGCCAGCAGCTTTCAGGGGCTGAACACTGAAGCTTTCTTT
TRBV19	TRBJ1-3	.	TRBD1	CASSQPHRGPSGNTIYF	TGTGCCAGTAGTCAGCCTCACAGGGGACCTTCTGGAAACACCATATATTTT
TRBV5-4	TRBJ2-3	.	.	CASSRRDTQYF	TGTGCCAGCTCGCGGCGGGACACGCAGTATTTT
TRBV7-8	TRBJ1-2	few	TRBD1	CASSLGPETGGYGYTF	TGTGCCAGCAGCTTAGGTCCCGAGACAGGGGGCTATGGCTACACCTTC
TRBV7-2	TRBJ1-2	.	.	CASRQYASYTF	TGTGCCAGCCGACAATACGCGAGCTACACCTTC
TRBV5-1	TRBJ2-7	.	.	CASSLFRSGYEQYF	TGCGCCAGCAGCTTGTTTAGGTCCGGGTACGAGCAGTACTTC
TRBV28	TRBJ1-4	.	.	CASSLSFLATNEKLFF	TGTGCCAGCAGTTTATCTTTCCTCGCAACTAATGAAAAACTGTTTTTT
TRBV5-1	TRBJ2-1	.	.	CASSLEGNEQFF	TGCGCCAGCAGCTTGGAGGGGAATGAGCAGTTCTTC
TRBV5-6	TRBJ2-7	.	.	CASSLGAGTTTRKYF	TGTGCCAGCAGCTTGGGCGCGGGAACTACTACTAGGAAGTACTTC
TRBV2	TRBJ2-7	.	.	CASRTPGQGSSGRPRYSYEQYF	TGTGCCAGCAGGACCCCGGGACAGGGCTCTAGCGGGAGACCTAGATACTCCTACGAGCAGTACTTC
TRBV5-5	TRBJ2-2	.	TRBD2	CASSLVGLAGFTGELFF	TGTGCCAGCAGCTTGGTCGGACTAGCGGGATTCACCGGGGAGCTGTTTTTT
TRBV4-2	TRBJ2-6	.	.	CASSQVGGTGANVLTF	TGTGCCAGCAGCCAAGTCGGGGGTACTGGGGCCAACGTCCTGACTTTC
TRBV4-1	TRBJ2-5	.	.	CASSQDGISGETQYF	TGCGCCAGCAGCCAAGACGGGATATCGGGCGAGACCCAGTACTTC
TRBV2	TRBJ1-6	.	.	CASSGQGNSPLHF	TGTGCCAGCAGTGGGCAGGGGAATTCACCCCTCCACTTT
TRBV7-2	TRBJ2-7	.	TRBD2	CASSNGGRYYEQYF	TGTGCCAGCAGCAATGGCGGGAGGTACTACGAGCAGTACTTC
TRBV7-9	TRBJ2-2	.	TRBD2	CASGVTGTSGRAITGELFF	TGTGCCAGCGGAGTGACCGGGACTAGCGGGAGGGCCATCACCGGGGAGCTGTTTTTT
TRBV19	TRBJ2-7	.	.	CASSMRRGYEQYF	TGTGCCAGTAGTATGCGACGGGGCTACGAGCAGTACTTC
TRBV5-1	TRBJ2-7	few	TRBD1	CASSFPGQGYEQYF	TGCGCCAGCAGCTTCCCGGGACAGGGCTACGAGCAGTACTTC
TRBV7-9	TRBJ1-6	.	.	CASSSQNSPLHF	TGTGCCAGCAGCTCACAGAATTCACCCCTCCACTTT
TRBV7-2	TRBJ1-5	once	TRBD1	CASSLVGQGGQPQHF	TGTGCCAGCAGCTTAGTGGGACAGGGCGGCCAGCCCCAGCATTTT
TRBV7-2	TRBJ1-4	.	.	CASSLVDWGELFF	TGTGCCAGCAGCTTAGTTGATTGGGGAGAACTGTTTTTT
TRBV7-9	TRBJ2-7	once	TRBD1	CASSLGAGGYEQYF	TGTGCCAGCAGCTTAGGGGCAGGGGGCTACGAGCAGTACTTC
TRBV5-4	TRBJ2-5	once	.	CASSSAGSSETQYF	TGTGCCAGCAGCTCCGCCGGGAGTTCAGAGACCCAGTACTTC
TRBV30	TRBJ1-6	.	.	CAWSVSGDSPLHF	TGTGCCTGGAGTGTGTCAGGGGATTCACCCCTCCACTTT
TRBV6-5	TRBJ1-1	.	.	CASSETGQRRAFF	TGTGCCAGCAGCGAGACTGGTCAGAGGCGTGCTTTCTTT
TRBV23-1	TRBJ2-7	.	TRBD1	CAGPTGGNFNEQYF	TGCGCCGGACCTACAGGGGGTAATTTCAACGAGCAGTACTTC
TRBV10-3	TRBJ1-1	.	.	CATEGGMGTEAFF	TGTGCCACAGAGGGGGGGATGGGCACTGAAGCTTTCTTT
TRBV18	TRBJ1-2	.	TRBD1	CASSPGQGSANYGYTF	TGTGCCAGCTCCCCGGGACAGGGTTCGGCTAACTATGGCTACACCTTC
TRBV27	TRBJ1-2	.	TRBD1	CASRTGTYGRGYTF	TGTGCCAGCAGGACAGGGACCTATGGCCGGGGCTACACCTTC
TRBV6-6	TRBJ2-3	.	TRBD2	CASSLPPRSGATDTQYF	TGTGCCAGCAGTCTACCCCCCCGGAGCGGGGCTACAGATACGCAGTATTTT
TRBV19	TRBJ1-1	.	.	CASSIAGGTEAFF	TGTGCCAGTAGTATAGCGGGGGGGACTGAAGCTTTCTTT
TRBV7-2	TRBJ1-1	once	TRBD1	CASSLPGQGYTEAFF	TGTGCCAGCAGCCTCCCGGGACAGGGATACACTGAAGCTTTCTTT
TRBV7-3	TRBJ2-3	.	.	CASSPPGSRGTDTQYF	TGTGCCAGCAGCCCGCCGGGTTCTCGAGGCACAGATACGCAGTATTTT
TRBV29-1	TRBJ1-2	few	TRBD1	CSVVLDVDRGRYTF	TGCAGCGTTGTCCTGGACGTGGACAGGGGACGCTACACCTTC
TRBV2	TRBJ2-1	.	TRBD2	CASSQLAGALDEQFF	TGTGCCAGCAGTCAACTAGCGGGAGCACTCGATGAGCAGTTCTTC
TRBV6-5	TRBJ1-2	many	.	CASSDGGYGYTF	TGTGCCAGCAGCGACGGGGGCTATGGCTACACCTTC
TRBV18	TRBJ1-4	.	.	CASSRVPAKGMTNEKLFF	TGTGCCAGCTCACGCGTGCCCGCTAAGGGGATGACTAATGAAAAACTGTTTTTT
TRBV10-1	TRBJ2-2	.	.	CATKLRAGPGELFF	TGCGCCACCAAGTTGAGGGCAGGCCCCGGGGAGCTGTTTTTT
TRBV19	TRBJ2-7	.	TRBD1	CASSKGTGSTYEQYF	TGTGCCAGTAGTAAAGGGACAGGGAGTACCTACGAGCAGTACTTC
TRBV5-1	TRBJ1-4	.	TRBD1	CASSGSGTGREKLFF	TGCGCCAGCAGCGGATCCGGGACAGGGCGTGAAAAACTGTTTTTT
TRBV5-4	TRBJ2-7	.	TRBD2	CASSQGTSGAYEQYF	TGTGCCAGCAGCCAAGGGACTAGCGGCGCCTACGAGCAGTACTTC
TRBV3-1/TRBV3-2	TRBJ2-7	.	.	CASSQVGRDGYEQYF	TGTGCCAGCAGCCAAGTTGGCAGGGATGGCTACGAGCAGTACTTC
TRBV15	TRBJ1-2	.	TRBD1	CATSRATGPYGYTF	TGTGCCACCAGCAGAGCGACAGGGCCCTATGGCTACACCTTC